The T cell receptor beta chain under discussion was sequenced for a study of T cell responses to AZD1222 COVID-19 vaccine. Assay used: immunoSEQ multiplex PCR; TCRdb lists only in-frame clones, some missing. Here the sample spans under 200,000 clones, roughly nine tenths being singletons. Findings and caveats of the study: The donors showed a predominance of white British ancestry and of females, with possible underestimation of clonal diversity. CD4 TCRs associated with vaccination spanned spike, dominating at 160-218 and 743-854.

For this clone: The antigen is undetermined.

This sequence originates from an adult who received the MenACWY meningococcal vaccine as a control. The sample was peripheral blood, taken 28 days after the second dose of the MenACWY control vaccine.

DNA of the CDR3: TGTGCCAGCAGCCCAGGAGGGGCCTCTGGAAACACCATATATTTT. Translation gives CASSPGGASGNTIYF. This chain connects TRBV7-8 to TRBJ1-3, with D perhaps matching TRBD1 (5 bases). This CDR3 is 15 amino acids long. Per germline, CDR1 SGHVS and CDR2 FQNEAQ. With 5 bases removed from V and 0 bases from J, the gap between germline ends came to 11 bases.